This T cell receptor (beta chain) originates from a study of OX40 agonist ivuxolimab in advanced cancers. Context from the whole study: The costimulatory receptor OX40 (CD134) was targeted by ivuxolimab, a fully human IgG2 agonistic monoclonal antibody. Prior anti-PD-1, anti-PD-L1 or anti-CTLA-4 therapy was permitted, and approximately 39% of dose-escalation patients had received checkpoint inhibitors. The paper covers the monotherapy dose-escalation part of the phase I ivuxolimab trial, which included N ≈ 57 patients. A male proportion of around 81% and a mean age of about 60 years, ranging from about 23 to 90, were recorded for the dose-escalation cohort. Of the approximately 50 dose-escalation patients, hepatocellular carcinoma was present in approximately 20, melanoma in roughly 15, renal cell carcinoma in 9 and head and neck cancer in 9. Intravenous ivuxolimab was administered to patients every 2 weeks at six dose levels: 0.01, 0.1, 0.3, 1.5, 3 and 10 mg/kg. Three dose-escalation patients achieved partial responses, one with hepatocellular carcinoma and two with cutaneous melanoma. The point of sequencing TCRbeta in the periphery was to test whether ivuxolimab changed TCR sequence diversity and drove clonal T-cell expansion.

What the research found in general, with its limitations: Antigen specificity was not determined for the clonally expanded peripheral T cells. At doses from 0.1 to 3.0 mg/kg, clonal expansion was seen in both CD4+ and CD8+ blood T cells between baseline and week 6. Low levels of normalized T-cell clonal expansion were also seen in some nonresponding patients. On average, CD8+ T cells showed more expanded clones than CD4+ T cells after ivuxolimab. In the 0.1-3.0 mg/kg groups, partial responders were among the patients with the lowest normalized peripheral clonal expansion, particularly in CD8+ T cells.

For this clone: It lacks a known antigen. No much larger clone exists at a distance of one base, and base qualities are not known.

To sequence the TCRbeta CDR3 region, genomic DNA was isolated from the sorted cells. TCRbeta CDR3 regions were sequenced using the immunoSEQ Assay. TCRdb carries this immuneACCESS record with in-frame sequences only. Its versions omit some clonotypes, under half of them owing to an unresolved V gene in the studies checked, with the rest unexplained. The sample data list 70,000 to 80,000 clones, and 89% of these were observed just once. The ten largest make up over 0.35% of the sample. CDR3 length: 14 amino acids, cysteine to phenylalanine. Only the CDR3 portion is preserved as DNA: 42 bases, with reading frame beginning at the first base. V sheds 4 bases and J sheds 4 bases, leaving 13 bases between their ends. Reading the germline V gene (reference sequence) gives CDR1 LNHDA and CDR2 SQIVND. Patients with a history of autoimmune disease or receiving systemic immunosuppression were excluded from the trial. Peripheral blood for TCR sequencing was collected from all dose cohorts at baseline, on cycle 4 day 1, and on cycle 7 day 1. The samples were taken from a phase I, first-in-human, multicenter, open-label dose-escalation trial of ivuxolimab. The trial enrolled adults with locally advanced or metastatic head and neck squamous cell, hepatocellular, melanoma or renal cell carcinoma. CD4+ and CD8+ T cells were sorted separately from peripheral blood before TCR sequencing.

The sample in question was CD4+ or CD8+ T cells sorted from blood, obtained in a trial of the OX40 agonist ivuxolimab. This clonotype originated in an adult with an advanced solid tumor such as melanoma, head and neck, liver or kidney cancer. This sequence uses TRBV19 and TRBJ1-2; the D gene remains uncertain. In nucleotide form, the sequence is TGTGCCAGTAGTAGAAGGGTTATAGGCTATGGCTACACCTTC. This encodes CASSRRVIGYGYTF.